A selection of T cell receptor beta chains follows, all from one sample in a study of blood T cell repertoires in COVID-19. Generated by immunoSEQ multiplex PCR, the TCRdb table keeps only in-frame clones and is missing some. The data hold approximately 260,000 clones, with about 89% observed a single time. Sequencing was performed on peripheral blood. The receptor set was obtained from a man aged 50-59 years with acute or convalescent COVID-19. The conserved cysteine and the conserved F or W are not part of the CDR3 here. Each record gives: J gene, clone size, V gene, CDR3 protein. Size values are once, few and many counts, or a class for expanded clones, and some rows have none.

TRBJ2-3,-,TRBV9,ASSEGEIWLTSTDTQY
TRBJ1-5,-,TRBV2,ASSETRDSEWSGNQPQH
TRBJ2-1,-,TRBV5-8,ASSLALTSGGYNEQF
TRBJ2-7,-,TRBV11-2,ASSSTQRSLYEQY
TRBJ2-2,-,TRBV10-3,AISHHPGQGVTGELF
TRBJ1-3,-,TRBV6-5,ASSYGQEYTIY
TRBJ2-7,-,TRBV5-1,ASSWPSGGINEQY
TRBJ1-6,few,TRBV6-5,ASTRQDSPLH
TRBJ2-5,-,TRBV11-2,ASSSRVAGETQY
TRBJ1-1,-,TRBV18,ASSPPSTMNTEAF
TRBJ1-4,once,TRBV2,ASLLARANEKLF
TRBJ1-6,few,TRBV10-3,AISDPVGGSPLH
TRBJ2-2,-,TRBV29-1,SAGGGQSTGELF
TRBJ1-2,-,TRBV7-9,ASGGRGQGYT
TRBJ2-5,-,TRBV7-3,ASSSGQPGGTQY
TRBJ2-2,-,TRBV19,ASSPSVRTGELF
TRBJ2-7,-,TRBV4-2,ASSHTGTGSYEQY
TRBJ2-7,few,TRBV30,AWSTSANVGEQY
TRBJ1-2,-,TRBV5-1,ASSPQTGNPGYT
TRBJ1-3,-,TRBV18,ASSPRGGSRPGNTIY
TRBJ2-5,-,TRBV28,ASSSSGGPGETQY
TRBJ2-7,-,TRBV30,AREGTGLEQY
TRBJ2-7,-,TRBV13,ASSSLWGGHNYEQY
TRBJ1-1,-,TRBV5-4,ASKRGGANTEAF
TRBJ2-5,-,TRBV6-2/TRBV6-3,ASSYEGLESETQY
TRBJ2-3,-,TRBV2,AGGLTTTDTQY
TRBJ1-1,-,TRBV3-1/TRBV3-2,ASSPRNTAEAF
TRBJ1-1,-,TRBV2,ASSAGVGGPTEAF
TRBJ1-1,-,TRBV10-1,ASSESGVGTEAF
TRBJ2-7,-,TRBV7-9,ASSLALAGVSEQY
TRBJ2-3,-,TRBV19,ASKEIAPRGGTDTQY
TRBJ1-2,-,TRBV19,ASSASTGNYGYT
TRBJ1-5,once,TRBV30,AWSQTGNQPQH
TRBJ1-1,-,TRBV19,ASSPGLSGTGVPDTEAF
TRBJ2-2,-,TRBV29-1,SARLATGTGELF
TRBJ1-2,-,TRBV6-6,ASRLDRENGYT
TRBJ1-6,-,TRBV6-5,ASSYSGRVDSPLH
TRBJ1-3,few,TRBV6-1,ASSEQTATFSGNTIY
TRBJ2-5,-,TRBV14,ASSQGRREY